This entry features one TCR beta chain sequence. These data belong to a study of blood T cells in healthy people across ages. Losses at the gene ends were 0 bases for V and 6 bases for J; bases not matched to a gene: 8. The germline CDR1 and CDR2 sequences are SGHAT and FQNNGV. The CDR3 runs to 17 residues. For the second PCR, which ran for about 7 to 11 cycles, a sample-barcoded 5' primer and a J-beta primer mix were used. MiXCR, run by TCRdb on the 5' RACE reads, gives a single entry per CDR3 protein. The sample contains 1.5 million to 2 million distinct CDR3 sequences, roughly 28% of which appear only once.

Sequencing used blood. This TCR was recovered from a woman aged 30 to 39 in good health. The rearrangement joins TRBV11-2 to TRBJ2-3, with 11 bases matching TRBD2. The CDR3 sequence is CASSLDPTSGSLDTQYF. The CDR3 nucleotides read TGTGCCAGCAGCTTAGACCCTACTAGCGGGAGTTTGGATACGCAGTATTTT. Full variable domain (missing parts from reference TRBV11-2 and TRBJ2-3): EAGVAQSPRYKIIEKRQSVAFWCNPISGHATLYWYQQILGQGPKLLIQFQNNGVVDDSQLPKDRFSAERLKGVDSTLKIQPAKLEDSAVYLCASSLDPTSGSLDTQYFGPGTRLTVL.